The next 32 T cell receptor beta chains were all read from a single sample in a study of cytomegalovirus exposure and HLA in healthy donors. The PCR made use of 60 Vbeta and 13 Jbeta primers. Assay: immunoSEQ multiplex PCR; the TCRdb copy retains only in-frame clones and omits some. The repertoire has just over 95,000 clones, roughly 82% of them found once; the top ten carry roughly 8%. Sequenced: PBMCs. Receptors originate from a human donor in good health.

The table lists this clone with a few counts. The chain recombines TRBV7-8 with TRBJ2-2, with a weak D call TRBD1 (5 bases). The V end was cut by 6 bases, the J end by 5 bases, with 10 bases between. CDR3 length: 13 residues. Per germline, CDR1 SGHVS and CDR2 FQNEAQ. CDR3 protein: CASRRRGTGELFF. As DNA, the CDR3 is TGTGCCAGCAGGAGAAGGGGAACCGGGGAGCTGTTTTTT.

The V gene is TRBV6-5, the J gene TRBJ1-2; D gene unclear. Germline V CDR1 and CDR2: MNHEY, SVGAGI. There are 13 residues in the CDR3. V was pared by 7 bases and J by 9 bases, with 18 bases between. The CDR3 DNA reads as TGTGCCAGCACCTCGGGCCAACCTAGCCGCTACACCTTC. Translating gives CASTSGQPSRYTF.

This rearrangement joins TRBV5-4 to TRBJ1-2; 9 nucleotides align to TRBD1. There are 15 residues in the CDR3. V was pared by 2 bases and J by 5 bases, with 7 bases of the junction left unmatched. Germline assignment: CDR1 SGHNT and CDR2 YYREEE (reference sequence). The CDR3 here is CASSFAPGTGYGYTF. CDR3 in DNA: TGTGCCAGCAGCTTTGCTCCCGGGACAGGGTATGGCTACACCTTC.

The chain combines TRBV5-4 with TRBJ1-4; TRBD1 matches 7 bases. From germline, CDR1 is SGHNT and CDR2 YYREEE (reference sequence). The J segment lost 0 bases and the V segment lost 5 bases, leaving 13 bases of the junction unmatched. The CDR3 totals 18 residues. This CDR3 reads CASRQGCDRAPTNEKLFF. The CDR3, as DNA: TGTGCCAGCAGACAAGGATGTGACAGGGCCCCAACTAATGAAAAACTGTTTTTT.

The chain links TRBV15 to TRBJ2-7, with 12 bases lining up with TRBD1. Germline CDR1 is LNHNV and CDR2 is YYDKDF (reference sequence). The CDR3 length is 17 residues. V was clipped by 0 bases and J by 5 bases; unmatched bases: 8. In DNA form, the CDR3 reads TGTGCCACCAGCAGAGATCTCGCCGGGACAGGGGGCCACGAGCAGTACTTC. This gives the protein CATSRDLAGTGGHEQYF.

The CDR3 DNA reads as TGTGCCAGCAGTAGGGACAGGGGGCGAGAGACCCAGTACTTC. This translates into CASSRDRGRETQYF. The rearrangement links TRBV2 to TRBJ2-5; 12 bases fit TRBD1. Losses at the gene ends were 5 bases for V and 4 bases for J; bases not matched to a gene: 2. The CDR3 spans 14 residues. Germline CDR1 and CDR2: SNHLY and FYNNEI. The variable domain in full, completed from reference TRBV2 and TRBJ2-5, reads EPEVTQTPSHQVTQMGQEVILRCVPISNHLYFYWYRQILGQKVEFLVSFYNNEISEKSEIFDDQFSVERPDGSNFTLKIRSTKLEDSAMYFCASSRDRGRETQYFGPGTRLLVL.

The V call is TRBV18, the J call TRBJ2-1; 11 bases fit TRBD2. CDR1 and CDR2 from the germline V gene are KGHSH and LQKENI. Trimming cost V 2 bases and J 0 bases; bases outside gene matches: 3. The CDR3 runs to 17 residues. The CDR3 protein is CASSPLAGGSSYNEQFF. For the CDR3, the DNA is TGTGCCAGCTCACCATTAGCGGGGGGGAGCTCCTACAATGAGCAGTTCTTC.

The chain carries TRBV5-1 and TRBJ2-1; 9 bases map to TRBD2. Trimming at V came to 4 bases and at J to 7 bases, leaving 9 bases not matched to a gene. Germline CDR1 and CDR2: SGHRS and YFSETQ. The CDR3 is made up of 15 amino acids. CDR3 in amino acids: CASSRGLAGPNEQFF. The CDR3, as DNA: TGCGCCAGCAGCCGGGGGCTAGCGGGGCCAAATGAGCAGTTCTTC. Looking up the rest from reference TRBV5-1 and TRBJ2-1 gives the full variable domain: KAGVTQTPRYLIKTRGQQVTLSCSPISGHRSVSWYQQTPGQGLQFLFEYFSETQRNKGNFPGRFSGRQFSNSRSEMNVSTLELGDSALYLCASSRGLAGPNEQFFGPGTRLTVL.

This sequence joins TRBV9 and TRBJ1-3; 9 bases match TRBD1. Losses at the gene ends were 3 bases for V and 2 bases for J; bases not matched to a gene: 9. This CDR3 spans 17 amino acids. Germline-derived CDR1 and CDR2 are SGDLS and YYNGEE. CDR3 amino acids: CASSEGGTGYPGNTIYF. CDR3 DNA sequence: TGTGCCAGCAGCGAAGGAGGGACAGGGTACCCTGGAAACACCATATATTTT.

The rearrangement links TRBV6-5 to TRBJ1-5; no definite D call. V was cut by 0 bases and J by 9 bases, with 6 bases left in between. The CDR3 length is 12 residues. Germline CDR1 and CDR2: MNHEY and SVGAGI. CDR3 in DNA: TGTGCCAGCAGTTACTCCGGTGGGCCCCAGCATTTT. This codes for CASSYSGGPQHF.

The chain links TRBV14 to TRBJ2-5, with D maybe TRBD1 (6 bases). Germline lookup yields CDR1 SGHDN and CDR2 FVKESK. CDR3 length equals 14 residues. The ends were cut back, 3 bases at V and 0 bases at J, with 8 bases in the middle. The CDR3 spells CASSQQGYQETQYF. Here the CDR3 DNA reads TGTGCCAGCAGCCAGCAGGGGTACCAAGAGACCCAGTACTTC.

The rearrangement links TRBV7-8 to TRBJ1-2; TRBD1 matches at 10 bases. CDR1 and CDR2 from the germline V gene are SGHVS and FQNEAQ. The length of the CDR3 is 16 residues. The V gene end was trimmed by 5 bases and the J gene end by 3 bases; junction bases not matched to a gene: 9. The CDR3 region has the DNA TGTGCCAGCAGCGCTATGGGGACAGGGGATTACTATGGCTACACCTTC. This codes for CASSAMGTGDYYGYTF.

The CDR3 sequence: CASSLAGVPETQYF. Written as DNA, the CDR3 is TGCGCCAGCAGCTTGGCGGGGGTCCCGGAGACCCAGTACTTC. The V call is TRBV5-1, the J call TRBJ2-5, with a tentative D call TRBD2 (6 bases). V dropped 0 bases and J dropped 5 bases, with 11 bases sitting between them. The CDR3 contains 14 residues. Germline V gene sequence: CDR1 SGHRS, CDR2 YFSETQ.

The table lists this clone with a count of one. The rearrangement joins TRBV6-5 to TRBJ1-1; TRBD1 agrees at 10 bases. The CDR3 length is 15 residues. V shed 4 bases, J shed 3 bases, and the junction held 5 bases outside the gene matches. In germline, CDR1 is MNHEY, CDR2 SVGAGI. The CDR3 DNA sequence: TGTGCCAGCAGTTCCATAGGGACAGGGGACACTGAAGCTTTCTTT. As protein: CASSSIGTGDTEAFF.

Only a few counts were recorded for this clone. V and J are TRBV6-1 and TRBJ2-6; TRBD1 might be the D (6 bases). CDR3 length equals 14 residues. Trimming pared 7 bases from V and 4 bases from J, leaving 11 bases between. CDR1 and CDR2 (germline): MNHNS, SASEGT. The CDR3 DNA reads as TGTGCCAGCAACAGGGTTACCGGGGCCAACGTCCTGACTTTC. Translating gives CASNRVTGANVLTF.

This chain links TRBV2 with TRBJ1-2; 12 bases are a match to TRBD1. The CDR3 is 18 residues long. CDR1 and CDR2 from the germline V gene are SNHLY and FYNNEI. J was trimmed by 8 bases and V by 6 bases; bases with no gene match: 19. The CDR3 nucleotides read TGTGCCAGCAGCGAATGGCCGGGACAGGGGGCAGCCTCAGGGGGCTACACCTTC. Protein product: CASSEWPGQGAASGGYTF.

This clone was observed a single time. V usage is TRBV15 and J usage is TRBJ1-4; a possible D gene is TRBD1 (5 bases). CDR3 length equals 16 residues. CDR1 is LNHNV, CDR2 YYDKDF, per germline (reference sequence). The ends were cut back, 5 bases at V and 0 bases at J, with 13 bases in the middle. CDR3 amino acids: CATSSSRGATNEKLFF. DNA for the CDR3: TGTGCCACCAGCTCATCTCGGGGGGCAACTAATGAAAAACTGTTTTTT.

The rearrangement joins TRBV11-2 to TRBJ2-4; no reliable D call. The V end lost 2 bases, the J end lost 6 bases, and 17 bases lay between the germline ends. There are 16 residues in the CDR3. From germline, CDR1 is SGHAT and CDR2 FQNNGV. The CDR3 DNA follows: TGTGCCAGCAGCTTACAACCCGTATCGGTCGGAAACATTCAGTACTTC. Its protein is CASSLQPVSVGNIQYF.

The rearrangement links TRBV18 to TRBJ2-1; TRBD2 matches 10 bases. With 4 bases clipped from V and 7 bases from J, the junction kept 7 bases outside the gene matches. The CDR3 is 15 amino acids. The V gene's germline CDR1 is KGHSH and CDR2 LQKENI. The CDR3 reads CASSQLAGAGNEQFF. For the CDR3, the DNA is TGTGCCAGCTCACAGCTAGCGGGGGCAGGTAATGAGCAGTTCTTC.

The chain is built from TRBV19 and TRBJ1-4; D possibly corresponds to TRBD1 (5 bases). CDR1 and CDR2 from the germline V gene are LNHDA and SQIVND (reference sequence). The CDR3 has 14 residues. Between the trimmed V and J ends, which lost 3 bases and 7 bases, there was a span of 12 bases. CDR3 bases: TGTGCCAGTAGTATTCAGGGATCAAGTGAAAAACTGTTTTTT. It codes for CASSIQGSSEKLFF.

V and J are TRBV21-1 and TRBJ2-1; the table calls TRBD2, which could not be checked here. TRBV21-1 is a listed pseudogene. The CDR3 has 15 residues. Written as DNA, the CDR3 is TGTGCCAGCAGCAAAGCTGGGGGGGCCGGCAATGAGCAGTTCTTC. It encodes CASSKAGGAGNEQFF.

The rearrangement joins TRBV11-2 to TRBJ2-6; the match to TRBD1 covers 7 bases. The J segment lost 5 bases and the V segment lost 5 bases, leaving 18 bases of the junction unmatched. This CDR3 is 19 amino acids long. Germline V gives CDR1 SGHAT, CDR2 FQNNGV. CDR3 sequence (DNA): TGTGCCAGCAGCCTACCCCCGGGACAGACCCAGTCTCGGGCCAACGTCCTGACTTTC. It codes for CASSLPPGQTQSRANVLTF. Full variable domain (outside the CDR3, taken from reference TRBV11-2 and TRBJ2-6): EAGVAQSPRYKIIEKRQSVAFWCNPISGHATLYWYQQILGQGPKLLIQFQNNGVVDDSQLPKDRFSAERLKGVDSTLKIQPAKLEDSAVYLCASSLPPGQTQSRANVLTFGAGSRLTVL.

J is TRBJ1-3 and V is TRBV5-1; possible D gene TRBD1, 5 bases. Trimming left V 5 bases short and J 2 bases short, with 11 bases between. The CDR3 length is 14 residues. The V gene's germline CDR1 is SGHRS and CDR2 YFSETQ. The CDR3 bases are TGCGCCAGCAGAGAGACAGTTACTGGAAACACCATATATTTT. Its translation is CASRETVTGNTIYF.

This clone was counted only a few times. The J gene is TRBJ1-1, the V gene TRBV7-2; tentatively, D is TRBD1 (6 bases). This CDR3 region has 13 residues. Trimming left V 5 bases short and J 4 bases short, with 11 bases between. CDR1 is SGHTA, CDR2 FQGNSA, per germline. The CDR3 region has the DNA TGTGCCAGCAGCCCGGACAGAATCACTGAAGCTTTCTTT. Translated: CASSPDRITEAFF.

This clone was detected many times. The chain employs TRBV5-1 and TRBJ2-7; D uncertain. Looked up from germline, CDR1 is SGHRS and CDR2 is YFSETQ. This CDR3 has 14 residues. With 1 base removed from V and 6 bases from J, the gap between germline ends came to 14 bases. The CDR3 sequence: CASSLQSPFSEQYF. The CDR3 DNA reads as TGCGCCAGCAGCTTGCAAAGTCCTTTCAGCGAGCAGTACTTC. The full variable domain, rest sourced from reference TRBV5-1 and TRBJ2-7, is KAGVTQTPRYLIKTRGQQVTLSCSPISGHRSVSWYQQTPGQGLQFLFEYFSETQRNKGNFPGRFSGRQFSNSRSEMNVSTLELGDSALYLCASSLQSPFSEQYFGPGTRLTVT.

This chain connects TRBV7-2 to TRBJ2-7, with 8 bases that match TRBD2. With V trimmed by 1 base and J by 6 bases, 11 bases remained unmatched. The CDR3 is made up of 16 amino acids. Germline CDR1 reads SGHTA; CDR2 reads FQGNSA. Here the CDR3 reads CASSLDASGPSREQYF. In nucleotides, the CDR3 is TGTGCCAGCAGCTTAGATGCTAGCGGGCCATCGCGCGAGCAGTACTTC. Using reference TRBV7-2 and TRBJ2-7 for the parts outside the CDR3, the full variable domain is GAGVSQSPSNKVTEKGKDVELRCDPISGHTALYWYRQSLGQGLEFLIYFQGNSAPDKSGLPSDRFSAERTGGSVSTLTIQRTQQEDSAVYLCASSLDASGPSREQYFGPGTRLTVT.

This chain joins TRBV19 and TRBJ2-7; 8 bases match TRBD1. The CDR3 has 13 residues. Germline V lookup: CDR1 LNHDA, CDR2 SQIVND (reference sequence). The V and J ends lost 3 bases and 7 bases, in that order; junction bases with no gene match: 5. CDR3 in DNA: TGTGCCAGTAGTATCCAGGGGGCAAATGAGCAGTACTTC. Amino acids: CASSIQGANEQYF.

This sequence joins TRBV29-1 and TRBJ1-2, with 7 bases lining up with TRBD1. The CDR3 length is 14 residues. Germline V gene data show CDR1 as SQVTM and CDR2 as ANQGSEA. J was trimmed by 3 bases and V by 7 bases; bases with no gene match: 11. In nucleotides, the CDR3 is TGCAGCGCCCCTTTGGACAGGAGTTACTATGGCTACACCTTC. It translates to CSAPLDRSYYGYTF. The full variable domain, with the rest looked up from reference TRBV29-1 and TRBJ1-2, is SAVISQKPSRDICQRGTSLTIQCQVDSQVTMMFWYRQQPGQSLTLIATANQGSEATYESGFVIDKFPISRPNLTFSTLTVSNMSPEDSSIYLCSAPLDRSYYGYTFGSGTRLTVV.

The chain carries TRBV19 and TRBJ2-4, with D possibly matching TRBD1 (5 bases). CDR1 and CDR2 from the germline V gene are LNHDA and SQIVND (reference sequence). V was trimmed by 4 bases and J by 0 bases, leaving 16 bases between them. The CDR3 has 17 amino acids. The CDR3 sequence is CASSTGKQLLAKNIQYF. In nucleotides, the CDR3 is TGTGCCAGTAGTACAGGGAAACAGCTTCTAGCCAAAAACATTCAGTACTTC.

The CDR3 reads CASSVAAGGTEAFF. The CDR3 region has the DNA TGTGCCAGCAGCGTAGCGGCAGGGGGCACTGAAGCTTTCTTT. The rearrangement uses TRBV9 and TRBJ1-1; the match to TRBD1 covers 7 bases. This CDR3 spans 14 amino acids. J was trimmed by 4 bases and V by 0 bases; bases with no gene match: 3. Germline V gene sequence: CDR1 SGDLS, CDR2 YYNGEE.

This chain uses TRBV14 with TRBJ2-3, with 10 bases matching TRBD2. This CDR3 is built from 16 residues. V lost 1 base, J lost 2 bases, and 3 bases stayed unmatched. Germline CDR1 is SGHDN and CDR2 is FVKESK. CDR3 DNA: TGTGCCAGCAGCCAAGTTAGCGGGGGGACCACAGATACGCAGTATTTT. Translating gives CASSQVSGGTTDTQYF.

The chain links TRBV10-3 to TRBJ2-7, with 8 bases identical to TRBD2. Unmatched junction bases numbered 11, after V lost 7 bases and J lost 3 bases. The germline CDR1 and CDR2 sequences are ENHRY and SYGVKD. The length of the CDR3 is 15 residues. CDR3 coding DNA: TGTGCCATCAACGGGGGGAGCGGGAGTGGCTACGAGCAGTACTTC. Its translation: CAINGGSGSGYEQYF.